This TCR beta chain was retrieved from a study of shared clonotypes between healthy human individuals. Study as a whole: Per donor, CD8 memory used one plate, CD8 naive used two, CD4 memory used three and CD4 naive used three. Points from the study as a whole: Inspection by rarefaction showed sorted-subset sequencing to be incomplete despite large depth.

Turning to this clone: Its matching antigen is unknown.

TCRdb's copy holds only in-frame clones and misses some; the assay was immunoSEQ multiplex PCR. Among some 2,400,000 clones, approximately 94% were seen once, and the ten largest hold 0.1% to 0.15%. The length of the CDR3 is 18 residues. The sample was naive CD4+ T cells sorted from blood. Stated subset: CD45RA+ positively selected. This TCR was recovered from a man aged 18 to 30 in good health. The chain combines TRBV7-5 with TRBJ2-4; the table's D call of TRBD1 was not tested on the DNA. TRBV7-5 represents a pseudogene. DNA of the CDR3: TGTGCCAGAAGCTTAGGGACAGGAGAGCGAGTAGCCAAAAACATTCAGTACTTC. Encoded protein: CARSLGTGERVAKNIQYF.